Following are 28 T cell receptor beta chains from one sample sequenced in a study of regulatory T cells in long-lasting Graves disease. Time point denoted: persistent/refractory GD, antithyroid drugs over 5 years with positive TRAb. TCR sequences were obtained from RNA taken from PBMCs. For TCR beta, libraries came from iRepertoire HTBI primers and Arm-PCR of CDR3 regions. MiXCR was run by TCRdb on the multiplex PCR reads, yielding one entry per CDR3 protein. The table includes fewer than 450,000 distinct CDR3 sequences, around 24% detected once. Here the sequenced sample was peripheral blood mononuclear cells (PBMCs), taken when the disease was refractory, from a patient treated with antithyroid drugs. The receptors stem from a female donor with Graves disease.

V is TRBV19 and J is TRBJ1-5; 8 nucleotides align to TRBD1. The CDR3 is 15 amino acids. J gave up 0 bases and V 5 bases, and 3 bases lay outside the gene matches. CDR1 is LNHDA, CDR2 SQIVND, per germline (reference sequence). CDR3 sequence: CASSDTGGSNQPQHF. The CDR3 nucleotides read TGTGCCAGTAGTGATACAGGGGGTAGCAATCAGCCCCAGCATTTT. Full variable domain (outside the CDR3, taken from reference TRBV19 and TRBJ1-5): DGGITQSPKYLFRKEGQNVTLSCEQNLNHDAMYWYRQDPGQGLRLIYYSQIVNDFQKGDIAEGYSVSREKKESFPLTVTSAQKNPTAFYLCASSDTGGSNQPQHFGDGTRLSIL.

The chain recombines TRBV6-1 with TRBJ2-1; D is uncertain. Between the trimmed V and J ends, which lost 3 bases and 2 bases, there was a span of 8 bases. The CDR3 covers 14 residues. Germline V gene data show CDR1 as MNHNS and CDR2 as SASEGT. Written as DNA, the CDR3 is TGTGCCAGCAGTGACGCCAGGACCTACAATGAGCAGTTCTTC. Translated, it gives CASSDARTYNEQFF.

The CDR3 DNA reads as TGTGCCAGCAGTTTATCTGGGACAGGGAATTTACGTGGCTACACCTTC. As protein: CASSLSGTGNLRGYTF. V is TRBV12-3 or TRBV12-4 and J is TRBJ1-2; TRBD1 aligns across 9 bases. CDR3 length equals 16 residues. V shed 2 bases, J shed 7 bases, and the junction held 11 bases outside the gene matches.

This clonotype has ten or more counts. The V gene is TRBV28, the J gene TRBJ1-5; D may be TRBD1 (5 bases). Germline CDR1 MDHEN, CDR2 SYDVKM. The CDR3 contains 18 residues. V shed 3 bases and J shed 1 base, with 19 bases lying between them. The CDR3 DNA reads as TGTGCCAGCAGTTTCGCCCGACAGTTCCGTTGGAGCAATCAGCCCCAGCATTTT. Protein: CASSFARQFRWSNQPQHF.

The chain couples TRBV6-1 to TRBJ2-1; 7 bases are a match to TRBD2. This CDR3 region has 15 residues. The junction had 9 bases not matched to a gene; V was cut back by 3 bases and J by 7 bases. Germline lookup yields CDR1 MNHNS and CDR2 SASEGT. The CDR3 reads CASSDIGGSGNEQFF. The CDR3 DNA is TGTGCCAGCAGTGATATCGGCGGGAGTGGAAATGAGCAGTTCTTC.

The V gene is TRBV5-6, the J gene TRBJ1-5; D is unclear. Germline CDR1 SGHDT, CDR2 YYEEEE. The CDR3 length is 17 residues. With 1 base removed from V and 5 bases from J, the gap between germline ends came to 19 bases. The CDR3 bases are TGTGCCAGCAGCTTGAGGGTAAGTCTGACGGTTGATCAGCCCCAGCATTTT. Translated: CASSLRVSLTVDQPQHF.

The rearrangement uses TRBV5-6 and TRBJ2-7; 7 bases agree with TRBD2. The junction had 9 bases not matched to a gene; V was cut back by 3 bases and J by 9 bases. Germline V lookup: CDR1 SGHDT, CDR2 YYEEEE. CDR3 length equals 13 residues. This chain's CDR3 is CASSSGTTNGQYF. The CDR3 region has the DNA TGTGCCAGCAGCTCCGGGACTACTAACGGGCAGTACTTC.

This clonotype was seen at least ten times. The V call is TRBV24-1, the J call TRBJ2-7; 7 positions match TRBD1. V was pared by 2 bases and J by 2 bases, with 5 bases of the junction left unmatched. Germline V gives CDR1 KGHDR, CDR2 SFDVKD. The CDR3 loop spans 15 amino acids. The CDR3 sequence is CATSDWVRGTYEQYF. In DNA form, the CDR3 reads TGTGCCACCAGTGATTGGGTCAGGGGGACCTACGAGCAGTACTTC.

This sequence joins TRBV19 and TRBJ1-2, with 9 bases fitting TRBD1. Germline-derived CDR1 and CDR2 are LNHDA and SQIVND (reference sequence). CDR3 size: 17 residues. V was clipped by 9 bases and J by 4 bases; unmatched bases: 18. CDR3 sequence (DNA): TGTGCCAGGCCTAATCGTACTGGGACAGGGATGCCCTATGGCTACACCTTC. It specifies CARPNRTGTGMPYGYTF.

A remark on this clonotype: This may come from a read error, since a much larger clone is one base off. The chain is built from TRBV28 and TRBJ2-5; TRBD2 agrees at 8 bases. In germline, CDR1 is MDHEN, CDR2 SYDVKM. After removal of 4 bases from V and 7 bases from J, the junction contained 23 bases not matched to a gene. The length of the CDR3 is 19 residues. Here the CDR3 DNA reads TGTGCCAGCAGTTCCCCGTTCCGGGAGGGCCCCCTTCGGCGGGGGACCCAGTACTTC. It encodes CASSSPFREGPLRRGTQYF. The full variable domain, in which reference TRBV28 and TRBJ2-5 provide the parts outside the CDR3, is DVKVTQSSRYLVKRTGEKVFLECVQDMDHENMFWYRQDPGLGLRLIYFSYDVKMKEKGDIPEGYSVSREKKERFSLILESASTNQTSMYLCASSSPFREGPLRRGTQYFGPGTRLLVL.

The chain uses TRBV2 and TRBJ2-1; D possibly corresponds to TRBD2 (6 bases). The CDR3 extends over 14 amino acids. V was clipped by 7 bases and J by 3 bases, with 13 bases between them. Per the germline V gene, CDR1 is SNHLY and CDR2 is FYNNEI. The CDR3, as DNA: TGTGCCAGCACGGGGGATCTTAACTACAATGAGCAGTTCTTC. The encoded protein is CASTGDLNYNEQFF.

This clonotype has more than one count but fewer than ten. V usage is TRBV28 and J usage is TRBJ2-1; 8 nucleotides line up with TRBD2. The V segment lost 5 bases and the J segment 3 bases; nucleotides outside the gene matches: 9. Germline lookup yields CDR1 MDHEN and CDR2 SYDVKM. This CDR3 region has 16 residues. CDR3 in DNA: TGTGCCAGCAGTCCCTCCGGGACTAGTAACTACAATGAGCAGTTCTTC. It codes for CASSPSGTSNYNEQFF.

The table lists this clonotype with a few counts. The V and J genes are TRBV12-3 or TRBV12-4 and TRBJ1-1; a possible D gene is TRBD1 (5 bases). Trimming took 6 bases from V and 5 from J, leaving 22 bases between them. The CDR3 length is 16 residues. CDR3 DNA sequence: TGTGCCAGCAGAGCTATAAGGGGCCTAACGGGTACTGAAGCTTTCTTT. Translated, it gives CASRAIRGLTGTEAFF.

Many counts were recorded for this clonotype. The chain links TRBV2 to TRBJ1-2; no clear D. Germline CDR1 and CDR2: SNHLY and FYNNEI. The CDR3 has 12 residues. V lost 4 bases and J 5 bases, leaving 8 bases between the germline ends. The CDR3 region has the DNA TGTGCCAGCAGTGGGACCGCTTATGGCTACACCTTC. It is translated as CASSGTAYGYTF.

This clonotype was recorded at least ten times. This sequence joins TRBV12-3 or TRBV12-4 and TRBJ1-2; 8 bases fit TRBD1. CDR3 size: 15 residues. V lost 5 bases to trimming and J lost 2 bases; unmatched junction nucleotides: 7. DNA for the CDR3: TGTGCCAGCAGTCCGGGACAGGTAGACAACTATGGCTACACCTTC. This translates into CASSPGQVDNYGYTF.

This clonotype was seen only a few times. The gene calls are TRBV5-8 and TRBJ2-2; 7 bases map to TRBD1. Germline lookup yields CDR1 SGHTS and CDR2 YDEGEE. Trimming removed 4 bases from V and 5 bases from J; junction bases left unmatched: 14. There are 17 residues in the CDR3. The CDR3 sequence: CASSPGTVEMSTGELFF. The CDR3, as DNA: TGTGCCAGCAGCCCCGGGACAGTCGAGATGAGTACCGGGGAGCTGTTTTTT.

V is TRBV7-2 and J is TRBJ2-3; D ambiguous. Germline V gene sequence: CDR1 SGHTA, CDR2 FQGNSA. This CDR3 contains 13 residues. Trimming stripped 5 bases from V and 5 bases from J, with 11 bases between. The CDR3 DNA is TGTGCCAGCAGCCTACAAGCAGGAGATACGCAGTATTTT. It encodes CASSLQAGDTQYF.

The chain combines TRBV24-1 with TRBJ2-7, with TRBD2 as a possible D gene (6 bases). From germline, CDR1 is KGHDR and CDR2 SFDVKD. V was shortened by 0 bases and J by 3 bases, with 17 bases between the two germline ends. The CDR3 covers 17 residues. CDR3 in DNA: TGTGCCACCAGTGATTTGATGAGTAGCGGACCATACTACGAGCAGTACTTC. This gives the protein CATSDLMSSGPYYEQYF.

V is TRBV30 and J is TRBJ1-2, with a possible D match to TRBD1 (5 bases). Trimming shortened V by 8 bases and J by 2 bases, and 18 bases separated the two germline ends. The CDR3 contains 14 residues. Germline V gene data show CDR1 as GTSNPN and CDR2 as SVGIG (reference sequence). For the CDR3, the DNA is TGTGCCCCCACCGGGGACGGAATGAACTATGGCTACACCTTC. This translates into CAPTGDGMNYGYTF.

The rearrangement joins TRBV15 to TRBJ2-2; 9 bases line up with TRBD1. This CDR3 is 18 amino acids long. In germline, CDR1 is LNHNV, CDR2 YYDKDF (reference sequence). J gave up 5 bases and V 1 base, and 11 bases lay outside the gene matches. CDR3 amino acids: CATSRAPGTGRTTGELFF. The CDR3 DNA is TGTGCCACCAGCAGAGCCCCCGGGACAGGGAGAACAACCGGGGAGCTGTTTTTT.

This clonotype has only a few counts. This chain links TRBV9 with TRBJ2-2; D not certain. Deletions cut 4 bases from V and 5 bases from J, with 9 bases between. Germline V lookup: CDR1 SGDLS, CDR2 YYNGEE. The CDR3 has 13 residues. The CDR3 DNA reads TGTGCCAGCAGCAAAACCTTAACCGGGGAGCTGTTTTTT. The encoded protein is CASSKTLTGELFF.

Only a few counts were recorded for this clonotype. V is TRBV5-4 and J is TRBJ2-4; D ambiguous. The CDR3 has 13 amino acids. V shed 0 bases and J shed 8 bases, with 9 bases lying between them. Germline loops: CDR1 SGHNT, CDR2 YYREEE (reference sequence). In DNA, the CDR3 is TGTGCCAGCAGCTTGGCAGGTCAAGACATTCAGTACTTC. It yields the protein CASSLAGQDIQYF. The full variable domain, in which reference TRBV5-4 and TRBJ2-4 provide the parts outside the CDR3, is ETGVTQSPTHLIKTRGQQVTLRCSSQSGHNTVSWYQQALGQGPQFIFQYYREEENGRGNFPPRFSGLQFPNYSSELNVNALELDDSALYLCASSLAGQDIQYFGAGTRLSVL.

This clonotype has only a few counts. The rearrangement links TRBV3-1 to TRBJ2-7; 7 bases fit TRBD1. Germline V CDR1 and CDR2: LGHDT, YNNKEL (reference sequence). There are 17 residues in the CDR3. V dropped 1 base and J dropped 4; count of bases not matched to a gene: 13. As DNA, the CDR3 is TGTGCCAGCAGCCAAGTGCCCCGTGGACAGGACGTATACGAGCAGTACTTC. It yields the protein CASSQVPRGQDVYEQYF.

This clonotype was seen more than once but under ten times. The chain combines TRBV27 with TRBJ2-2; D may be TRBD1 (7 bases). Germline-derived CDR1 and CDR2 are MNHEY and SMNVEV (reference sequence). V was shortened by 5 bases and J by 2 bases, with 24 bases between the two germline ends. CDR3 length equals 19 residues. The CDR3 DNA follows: TGTGCCAGCAGTCCCAGGGGGGTCCCCCCTTTTCTCAACACCGGGGAGCTGTTTTTT. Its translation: CASSPRGVPPFLNTGELFF.

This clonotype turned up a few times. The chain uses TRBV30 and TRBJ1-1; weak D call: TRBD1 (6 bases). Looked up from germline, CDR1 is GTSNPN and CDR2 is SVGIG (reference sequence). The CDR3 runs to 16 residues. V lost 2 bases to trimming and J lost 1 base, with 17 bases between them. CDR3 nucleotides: TGTGCCTGGAGTATATGGGGGGCCGAGGGGAACACTGAAGCTTTCTTT. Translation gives CAWSIWGAEGNTEAFF.

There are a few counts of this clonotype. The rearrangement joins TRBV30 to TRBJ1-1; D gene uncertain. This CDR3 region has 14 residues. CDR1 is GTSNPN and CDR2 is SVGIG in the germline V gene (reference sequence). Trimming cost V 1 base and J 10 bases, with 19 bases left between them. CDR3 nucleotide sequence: TGTGCCTGGAGTGAGCAGTCGGGCCGCCCAGGAGCTTTCTTT. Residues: CAWSEQSGRPGAFF. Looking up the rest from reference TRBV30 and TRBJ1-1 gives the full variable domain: SQTIHQWPATLVQPVGSPLSLECTVEGTSNPNLYWYRQAAGRGLQLLFYSVGIGQISSEVPQNLSASRPQDRQFILSSKKLLLSDSGFYLCAWSEQSGRPGAFFGQGTRLTVV.

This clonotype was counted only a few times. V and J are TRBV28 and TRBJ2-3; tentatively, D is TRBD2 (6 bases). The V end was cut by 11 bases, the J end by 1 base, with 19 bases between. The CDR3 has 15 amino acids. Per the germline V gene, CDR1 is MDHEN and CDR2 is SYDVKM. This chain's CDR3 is CASLGGTYGTDTQYF. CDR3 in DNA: TGTGCCTCGCTAGGCGGGACCTATGGCACAGATACGCAGTATTTT.

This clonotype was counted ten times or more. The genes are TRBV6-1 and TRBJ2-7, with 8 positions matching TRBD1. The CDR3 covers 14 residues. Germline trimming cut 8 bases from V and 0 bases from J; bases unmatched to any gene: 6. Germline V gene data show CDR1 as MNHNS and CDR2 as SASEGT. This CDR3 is CASGQQGGSYEQYF. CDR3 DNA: TGTGCCAGCGGACAACAGGGGGGCTCCTACGAGCAGTACTTC.